This T cell receptor beta chain was sequenced in a study of cytomegalovirus exposure and HLA in healthy donors. Findings and limits, study-wide: The dataset shows that most TCR sequences were rare, while some public TCRs occurred in many donors.

Trimming took 2 bases from V and 2 from J, leaving 6 bases between them. Germline CDR1 reads SGHAT; CDR2 reads FQNNGV. The length of the CDR3 is 13 residues. As concerns this clone: Its antigen is still unknown.

Produced via immunoSEQ multiplex PCR; TCRdb's table is partial and in-frame only. Of 150,000 to 200,000 clones in the sample, 86% are singletons; the top ten hold approximately 5%. The receptor comes from a woman in her twenties or thirties in good health and CMV-seronegative. Input material: PBMCs. The V call is TRBV11-2, the J call TRBJ1-1; no clear D gene. The CDR3 region is CASSLYSNTEAFF. The CDR3 coding sequence is TGTGCCAGCAGCTTATATAGCAACACTGAAGCTTTCTTT.